The 21 T cell receptor beta chains below all came from one sample that was sequenced in a study of T cells in Graves' hyperthyroidism and ophthalmopathy. Amplification targeted TCR beta CDR3 regions from RNA transcripts. The HTBI primer set drove a first-round RT-PCR of the TCR CDR3. TCRdb re-called the multiplex PCR reads with MiXCR, one entry per CDR3 protein. Of about 560,000 distinct CDR3 sequences in the sample, 15% to 20% were seen once. Material for sequencing was blood. Receptor source: a woman aged 18-29 years with Graves' hyperthyroidism.

In its sample, this clonotype was seen a few times. The chain is built from TRBV20-1 and TRBJ1-3; the D gene is possibly TRBD1 (5 bases). Germline loops: CDR1 DFQATT, CDR2 SNEGSKA (reference sequence). Trimming pared 6 bases from V and 4 bases from J, leaving 16 bases between. The CDR3 length is 14 residues. Here the CDR3 DNA reads TGCAGTGCCCCGGTCCAGGGTAGCGGAAACACCATATATTTT. This encodes CSAPVQGSGNTIYF.

This clonotype was seen more than once but under ten times. The V call is TRBV30, the J call TRBJ2-2; 7 bases agree with TRBD1. CDR3 size: 14 residues. Trimming removed 8 bases from V and 4 bases from J; junction bases left unmatched: 10. CDR1 is GTSNPN, CDR2 SVGIG, per germline (reference sequence). CDR3 sequence: CATSKGASTGELFF. The CDR3 coding sequence is TGTGCCACCTCCAAGGGGGCGAGCACCGGGGAGCTGTTTTTT.

This clonotype was seen many times. The chain joins TRBV6-2 or TRBV6-3 to TRBJ1-1, with D tentatively TRBD1 (5 bases). The CDR3 has 14 amino acids. CDR1 is MNHEY, CDR2 SVGEGT, per germline. Trimming shortened V by 2 bases and J by 2 bases, and 9 bases separated the two germline ends. CDR3 DNA: TGTGCCAGCAGTTACGCCGGGGGAAACACTGAAGCTTTCTTT. Translation gives CASSYAGGNTEAFF.

This clonotype has more than one count but fewer than ten. This chain connects TRBV9 to TRBJ2-3; D gene ambiguous. Trimming removed 4 bases from V and 0 bases from J, with 6 bases in between. The CDR3 consists of 13 residues. Germline V lookup: CDR1 SGDLS, CDR2 YYNGEE. DNA for the CDR3: TGTGCCAGCAGCAATCCCAGCACAGATACGCAGTATTTT. It translates to CASSNPSTDTQYF.

The rearrangement links TRBV20-1 to TRBJ2-1; D remains unclear. V was shortened by 3 bases and J by 0 bases, with 15 bases between the two germline ends. CDR1 DFQATT and CDR2 SNEGSKA come from the germline V gene (reference sequence). There are 16 residues in the CDR3. CDR3: CSASDWVTSSYNEQFF. Written as DNA, the CDR3 is TGCAGTGCTAGCGATTGGGTCACGAGCTCCTACAATGAGCAGTTCTTC.

There are a few counts of this clonotype. The rearrangement links TRBV9 to TRBJ1-2, with D uncertain. The germline V gene encodes CDR1 SGDLS and CDR2 YYNGEE. Trimming shortened V by 6 bases and J by 6 bases, and 12 bases separated the two germline ends. This CDR3 is built from 12 residues. DNA for the CDR3: TGTGCCAGCACCCACAGTGGGGATGGCTACACCTTC. Protein product: CASTHSGDGYTF.

This clonotype has a count of ten or more. The rearrangement uses TRBV28 and TRBJ2-3; 11 nucleotides line up with TRBD2. Germline V gene sequence: CDR1 MDHEN, CDR2 SYDVKM. Unmatched junction bases numbered 5, after V lost 4 bases and J lost 2 bases. The length of the CDR3 is 16 residues. This chain's CDR3 is CASSSIAGGVTDTQYF. Here the CDR3 DNA reads TGTGCCAGCAGTTCAATAGCGGGAGGGGTCACAGATACGCAGTATTTT. The full variable domain, its missing parts supplied by reference TRBV28 and TRBJ2-3, is DVKVTQSSRYLVKRTGEKVFLECVQDMDHENMFWYRQDPGLGLRLIYFSYDVKMKEKGDIPEGYSVSREKKERFSLILESASTNQTSMYLCASSSIAGGVTDTQYFGPGTRLTVL.

This clonotype was seen a handful of times. The chain has TRBV19 and TRBJ1-5; D uncertain. The CDR3 runs to 15 residues. Trimming shortened V by 4 bases and J by 0 bases, and 10 bases separated the two germline ends. Germline V gives CDR1 LNHDA, CDR2 SQIVND (reference sequence). The CDR3 loop reads CASSTISTSNQPQHF. CDR3 nucleotide sequence: TGTGCCAGTAGTACCATATCAACTAGCAATCAGCCCCAGCATTTT.

In this sample, this clonotype turned up many times. This chain joins TRBV7-2 and TRBJ2-7; D unresolved. Germline loops: CDR1 SGHTA, CDR2 FQGNSA. V shed 1 base and J shed 3 bases, with 10 bases lying between them. The CDR3 has 14 amino acids. CDR3 bases: TGTGCCAGCAGCTTAGACTTCGGTGACTACGAGCAGTACTTC. Translated, it gives CASSLDFGDYEQYF.

The chain is built from TRBV20-1 and TRBJ1-5; no clear D gene. The germline V gene encodes CDR1 DFQATT and CDR2 SNEGSKA (reference sequence). The V and J ends lost 0 bases and 9 bases respectively, with 15 bases between them. CDR3 length equals 14 residues. The chain's CDR3 is CSAREPNPWRPQHF. For the CDR3, the DNA is TGCAGTGCTAGAGAGCCAAACCCATGGCGGCCCCAGCATTTT.

This clonotype was observed a few times. The chain combines TRBV3-1 with TRBJ2-7; TRBD2 might be the D (6 bases). V gave up 5 bases and J gave up 5 bases, with 19 bases separating them. This CDR3 region has 15 residues. Germline loops: CDR1 LGHDT, CDR2 YNNKEL (reference sequence). The CDR3 sequence: CASSSGGKYHDEQYF. CDR3 in DNA: TGTGCCAGCAGCTCCGGCGGGAAATATCACGACGAGCAGTACTTC.

This sequence joins TRBV29-1 and TRBJ1-3, with D unresolved. The CDR3 length is 13 residues. Germline loops: CDR1 SQVTM, CDR2 ANQGSEA. V was clipped by 0 bases and J by 4 bases, with 7 bases between them. The CDR3 region has the DNA TGCAGCGTTGAAGATCTCCAGGGAAACACCATATATTTT. This translates into CSVEDLQGNTIYF.

The V gene is TRBV6-9, the J gene TRBJ1-4, with 8 nucleotides matching TRBD1. Germline CDR1 reads MNHGY; CDR2 reads SVAAGI. V was pared by 3 bases and J by 3 bases, with 6 bases of the junction left unmatched. The CDR3 contains 16 residues. The CDR3 bases are TGTGCCAGCAGTTACGACGGGACAGGAGCTAATGAAAAACTGTTTTTT. Its protein product is CASSYDGTGANEKLFF.

This clonotype was recorded many times. The chain recombines TRBV12-3 or TRBV12-4 with TRBJ2-5, with D tentatively TRBD1 or TRBD2 (6 bases each). Trimming left V 7 bases short and J 4 bases short, with 19 bases between. The CDR3 length is 15 residues. This chain's CDR3 is CASTWRGGLRETQYF. CDR3 DNA sequence: TGTGCCAGCACCTGGAGAGGGGGGTTGAGAGAGACCCAGTACTTC.

This clonotype was observed a handful of times. This rearrangement joins TRBV20-1 to TRBJ1-5, with TRBD1 identical over 7 bases. The CDR3 length is 14 residues. V trimming: 5 bases; J trimming: 6 bases; junction bases outside the gene matches: 10. Germline V CDR1 and CDR2: DFQATT, SNEGSKA (reference sequence). The DNA for the CDR3 is TGCAGTGCTGGGACAGCGGGACGCGGTCAGCCCCAGCATTTT. This encodes CSAGTAGRGQPQHF.

This clonotype has a count of ten or more. The chain links TRBV6-6 to TRBJ2-2; the D gene is possibly TRBD2 (5 bases). Germline CDR1 reads MNHNY; CDR2 reads SVGAGI (reference sequence). V was pared by 2 bases and J by 4 bases, with 8 bases between. The CDR3 is 14 amino acids. The CDR3 sequence is CASSYGGGTGELFF. The CDR3 DNA reads as TGTGCCAGCAGTTACGGAGGCGGCACCGGGGAGCTGTTTTTT.

This chain joins TRBV7-2 and TRBJ1-1; D not resolved. Trimming took 0 bases from V and 7 from J, leaving 9 bases between them. This CDR3 is 13 amino acids long. Germline CDR1 SGHTA, CDR2 FQGNSA. The chain's CDR3 is CASSLAMNREAFF. The CDR3 bases are TGTGCCAGCAGCTTAGCAATGAATCGTGAAGCTTTCTTT.

This clonotype was counted many times. The genes are TRBV12-3 or TRBV12-4 and TRBJ1-1, with D possibly TRBD1 on 5 matching bases. The CDR3 loop spans 15 amino acids. V lost 2 bases and J 1 base, leaving 11 bases between the germline ends. The CDR3 loop reads CASSLLAGKNTEAFF. The CDR3 nucleotides read TGTGCCAGCAGTTTACTGGCAGGGAAGAACACTGAAGCTTTCTTT.

This clonotype occurred many times. The CDR3 nucleotides read TGTGCCAGCAGCTTAGTCTCAGGGGGCGGTCAGCCCCAGCATTTT. It translates to CASSLVSGGGQPQHF. The chain links TRBV7-2 to TRBJ1-5, with TRBD1 identical over 8 bases. There are 15 residues in the CDR3. Trimming removed 1 base from V and 6 bases from J; junction bases left unmatched: 5. CDR1 is SGHTA, CDR2 FQGNSA, per germline. The whole variable domain, filled in from reference TRBV7-2 and TRBJ1-5, reads GAGVSQSPSNKVTEKGKDVELRCDPISGHTALYWYRQSLGQGLEFLIYFQGNSAPDKSGLPSDRFSAERTGGSVSTLTIQRTQQEDSAVYLCASSLVSGGGQPQHFGDGTRLSIL.

This clonotype was picked up many times. The chain couples TRBV28 to TRBJ2-4; 7 positions match TRBD1. The CDR3 totals 17 residues. Germline-derived CDR1 and CDR2 are MDHEN and SYDVKM. After removal of 4 bases from V and 3 bases from J, the junction contained 12 bases not matched to a gene. The chain's CDR3 is CASSYVDRAWGKNIQYF. CDR3 nucleotide sequence: TGTGCCAGCAGTTATGTTGACAGGGCGTGGGGCAAAAACATTCAGTACTTC.

This clonotype was seen many times. The gene calls are TRBV7-7 and TRBJ2-1; D is unclear. Between the trimmed V and J ends, which lost 4 bases and 6 bases, there was a span of 10 bases. This CDR3 contains 13 residues. Per the germline V gene, CDR1 is SSHAT and CDR2 is FNYEAQ (reference sequence). The CDR3 DNA follows: TGTGCCAGCAGCTCCTACCTGGGCAATGAGCAGTTCTTC. As protein: CASSSYLGNEQFF.